This section outlines one T cell receptor (beta chain) sequence together with its context. The antigen is unknown. A clone one base away is much larger, so this may be a read error. No conserved phenylalanine or tryptophan is present at the end of the CDR3, so a read error is the likely explanation. The germline V gene encodes CDR1 MDHEN and CDR2 SYDVKM. V shed 4 bases and J shed 2 bases, with 9 bases lying between them. CDR3 length equals 15 residues. The data were obtained in a study of neurological immune-mediated disorders. Each CDR3 protein gets one entry after TCRdb re-called the 5' RACE reads with MiXCR. Of some 60,000 distinct CDR3 sequences in the sample, less than 4% were seen once. Study findings and constraints: The most TCR clonal expansion was seen in HTLV-1-associated myelopathy, whereas the least was seen in multiple sclerosis, below the level in healthy controls.

Sequencing used PBMCs. The chain has TRBV28 and TRBJ2-6; D is ambiguous. The clonotype originates from a woman aged 45-65 years with multiple sclerosis. DNA for the CDR3: TGTGCCAGCAGTTACGTCTTAGCTGGGGCCAACGTCCTGACTATC. The encoded protein is CASSYVLAGANVLTI.